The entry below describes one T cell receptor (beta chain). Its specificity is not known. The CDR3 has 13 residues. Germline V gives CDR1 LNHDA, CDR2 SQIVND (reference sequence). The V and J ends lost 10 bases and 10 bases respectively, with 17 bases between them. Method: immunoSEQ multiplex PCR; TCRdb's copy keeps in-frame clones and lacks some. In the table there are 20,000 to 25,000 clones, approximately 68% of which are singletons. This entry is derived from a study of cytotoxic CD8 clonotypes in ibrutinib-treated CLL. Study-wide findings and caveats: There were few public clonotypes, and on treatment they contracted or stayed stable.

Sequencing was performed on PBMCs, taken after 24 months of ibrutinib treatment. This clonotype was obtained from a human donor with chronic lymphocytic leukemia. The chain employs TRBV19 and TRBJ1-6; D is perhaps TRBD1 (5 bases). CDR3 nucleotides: TGTGCCACCGTGGGGGGGTTCGGGTCACCCCTCCACTTT. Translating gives CATVGGFGSPLHF.